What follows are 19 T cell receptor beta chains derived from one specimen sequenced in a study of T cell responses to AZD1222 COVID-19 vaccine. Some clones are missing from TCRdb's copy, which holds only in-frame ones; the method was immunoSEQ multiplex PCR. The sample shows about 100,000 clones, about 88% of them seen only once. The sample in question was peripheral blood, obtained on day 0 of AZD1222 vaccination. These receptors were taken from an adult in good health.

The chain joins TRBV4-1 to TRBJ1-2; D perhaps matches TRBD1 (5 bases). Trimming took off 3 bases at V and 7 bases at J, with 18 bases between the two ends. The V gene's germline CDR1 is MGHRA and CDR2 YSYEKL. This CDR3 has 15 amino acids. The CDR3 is CASSQEPTAPIGYTF. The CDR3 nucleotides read TGCGCCAGCAGCCAGGAACCGACAGCCCCTATTGGCTACACCTTC.

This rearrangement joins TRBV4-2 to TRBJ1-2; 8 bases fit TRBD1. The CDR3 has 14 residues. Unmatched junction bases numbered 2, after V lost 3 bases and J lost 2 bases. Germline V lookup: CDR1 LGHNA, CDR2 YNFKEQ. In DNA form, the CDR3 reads TGTGCCAGCAGCCAGGACAGGGCAAACTATGGCTACACCTTC. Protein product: CASSQDRANYGYTF.

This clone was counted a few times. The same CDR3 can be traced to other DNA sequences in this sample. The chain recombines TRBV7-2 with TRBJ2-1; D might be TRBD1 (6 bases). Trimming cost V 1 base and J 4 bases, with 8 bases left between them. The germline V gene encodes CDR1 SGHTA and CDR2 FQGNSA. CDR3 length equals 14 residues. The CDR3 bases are TGTGCCAGCAGCTTAGGGACAGAATACAATGAGCAGTTCTTC. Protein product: CASSLGTEYNEQFF.

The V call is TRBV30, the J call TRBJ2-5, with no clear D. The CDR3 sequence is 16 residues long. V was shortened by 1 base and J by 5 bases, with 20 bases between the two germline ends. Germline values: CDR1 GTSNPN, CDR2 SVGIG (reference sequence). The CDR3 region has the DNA TGTGCCTGGAGTGGGGGAATAACCCAGGCGCCGGAGACCCAGTACTTC. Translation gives CAWSGGITQAPETQYF.

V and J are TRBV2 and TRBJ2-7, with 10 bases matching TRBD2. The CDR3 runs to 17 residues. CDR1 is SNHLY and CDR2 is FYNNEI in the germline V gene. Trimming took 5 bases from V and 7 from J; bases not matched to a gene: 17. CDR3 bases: TGTGCCAGCAGTACGAACGGCCTAGCGGGGGCGACTGTGGAGCAGTACTTC. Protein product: CASSTNGLAGATVEQYF.

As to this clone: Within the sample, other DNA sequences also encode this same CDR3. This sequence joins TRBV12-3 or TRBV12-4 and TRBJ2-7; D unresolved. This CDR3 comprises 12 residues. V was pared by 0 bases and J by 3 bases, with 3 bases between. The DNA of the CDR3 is TGTGCCAGCAGTTTAGCCAGCTACGAGCAGTACTTC. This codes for CASSLASYEQYF.

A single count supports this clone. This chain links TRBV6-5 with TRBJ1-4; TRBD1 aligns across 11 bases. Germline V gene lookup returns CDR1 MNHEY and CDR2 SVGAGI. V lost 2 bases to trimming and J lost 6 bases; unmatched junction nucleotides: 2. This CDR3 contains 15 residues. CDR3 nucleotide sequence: TGTGCCAGCAGTTACAGGACAGGGGGCGATGAAAAACTGTTTTTT. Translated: CASSYRTGGDEKLFF.

The CDR3 bases are TGTGCCAGCAGCCAATGGGATACGCAGTATTTT. This sequence encodes CASSQWDTQYF. The J gene is TRBJ2-3, the V gene TRBV3-1 (or the pseudogene TRBV3-2); D call uncertain. CDR3 length: 11 amino acids. V was clipped by 2 bases and J by 6 bases, with 3 bases between them. The V gene's germline CDR1 is LGHDT and CDR2 YNNKEL (reference sequence).

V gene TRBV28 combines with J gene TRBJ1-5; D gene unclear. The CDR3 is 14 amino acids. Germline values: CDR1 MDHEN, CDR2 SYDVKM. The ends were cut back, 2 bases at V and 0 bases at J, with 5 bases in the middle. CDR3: CASSLRFSNQPQHF. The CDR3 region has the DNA TGTGCCAGCAGTTTACGGTTTAGCAATCAGCCCCAGCATTTT.

This CDR3 is CASSQEGGQGAFVGTGELFF. CDR3 DNA: TGCGCCAGCAGCCAAGAAGGGGGACAGGGGGCTTTCGTGGGCACCGGGGAGCTGTTTTTT. The V gene is TRBV4-1, the J gene TRBJ2-2; 12 nucleotides line up with TRBD1. In germline, CDR1 is MGHRA, CDR2 YSYEKL. There are 20 residues in the CDR3. Trimming took 0 bases from V and 4 from J; bases not matched to a gene: 12.

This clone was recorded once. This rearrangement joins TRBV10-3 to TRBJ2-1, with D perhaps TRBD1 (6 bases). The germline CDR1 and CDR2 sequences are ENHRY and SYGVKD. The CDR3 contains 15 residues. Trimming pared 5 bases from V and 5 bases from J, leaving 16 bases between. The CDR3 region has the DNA TGTGCCATCAGTAATTCAGGGGCTAACCACAATGAGCAGTTCTTC. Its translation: CAISNSGANHNEQFF.

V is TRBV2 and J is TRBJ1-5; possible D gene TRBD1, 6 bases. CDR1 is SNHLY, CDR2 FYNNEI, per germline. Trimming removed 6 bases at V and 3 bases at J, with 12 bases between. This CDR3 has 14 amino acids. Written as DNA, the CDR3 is TGTGCCAGCAGACAGGGCTCTTCCAATCAGCCCCAGCATTTT. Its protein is CASRQGSSNQPQHF.

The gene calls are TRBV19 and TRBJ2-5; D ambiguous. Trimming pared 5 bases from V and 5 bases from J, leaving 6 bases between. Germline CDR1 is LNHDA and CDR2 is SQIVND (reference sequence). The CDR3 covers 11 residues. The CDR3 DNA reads TGTGCCAGTAGTGCCGGGGAGACCCAGTACTTC. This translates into CASSAGETQYF.

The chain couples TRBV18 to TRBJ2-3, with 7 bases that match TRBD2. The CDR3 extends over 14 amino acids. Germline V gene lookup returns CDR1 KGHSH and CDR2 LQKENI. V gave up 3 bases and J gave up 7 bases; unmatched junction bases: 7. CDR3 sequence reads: CASSPGLWFYTQYF. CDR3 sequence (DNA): TGTGCCAGCTCACCGGGACTATGGTTCTATACGCAGTATTTT.

CDR3 nucleotide sequence: TGTGCCAGCAGTTACAGATCAGGACAGGGGAGGAACGAGCAGTACTTC. Amino acids: CASSYRSGQGRNEQYF. V and J are TRBV6-5 and TRBJ2-7; TRBD1 matches at 9 bases. V lost 2 bases to trimming and J lost 5 bases; unmatched junction nucleotides: 10. Per the germline V gene, CDR1 is MNHEY and CDR2 is SVGAGI. CDR3 length: 16 amino acids.

The CDR3 spells CASSRAGTIYF. CDR3 sequence (DNA): TGTGCCAGCAGTCGCGCTGGCACCATATATTTT. This chain joins TRBV6-5 and TRBJ1-3, with unresolved D. V was trimmed by 5 bases and J by 9 bases, leaving 8 bases between them. Germline assignment: CDR1 MNHEY and CDR2 SVGAGI. The CDR3 totals 11 residues.

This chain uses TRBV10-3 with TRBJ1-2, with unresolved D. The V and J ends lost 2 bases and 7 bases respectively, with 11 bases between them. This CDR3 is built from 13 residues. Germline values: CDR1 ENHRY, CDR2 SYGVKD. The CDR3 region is CAISEGEGGGYTF. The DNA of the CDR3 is TGTGCCATCAGTGAGGGGGAAGGTGGTGGCTACACCTTC.

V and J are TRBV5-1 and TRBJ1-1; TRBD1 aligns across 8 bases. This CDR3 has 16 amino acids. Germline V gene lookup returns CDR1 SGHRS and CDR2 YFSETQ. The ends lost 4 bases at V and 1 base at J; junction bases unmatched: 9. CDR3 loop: CASSPGQGQENTEAFF. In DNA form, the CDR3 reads TGCGCCAGCAGCCCCGGACAGGGACAAGAGAACACTGAAGCTTTCTTT.

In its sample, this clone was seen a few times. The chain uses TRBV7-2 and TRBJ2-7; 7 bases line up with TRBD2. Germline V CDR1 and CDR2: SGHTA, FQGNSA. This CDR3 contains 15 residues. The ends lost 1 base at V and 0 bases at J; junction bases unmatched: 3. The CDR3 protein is CASSLGWTSSYEQYF. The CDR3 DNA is TGTGCCAGCAGCTTAGGGTGGACTAGCTCCTACGAGCAGTACTTC. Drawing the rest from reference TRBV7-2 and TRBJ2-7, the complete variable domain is GAGVSQSPSNKVTEKGKDVELRCDPISGHTALYWYRQSLGQGLEFLIYFQGNSAPDKSGLPSDRFSAERTGGSVSTLTIQRTQQEDSAVYLCASSLGWTSSYEQYFGPGTRLTVT.